The rows below give T cell receptor beta chains drawn from one sample of a study of tumor-infiltrating lymphocytes in primary liver carcinoma. TCRdb re-called the multiplex PCR reads through MiXCR, storing one row per CDR3 protein. The sample has fewer than 400,000 distinct CDR3 sequences, more than 55% seen once; the top ten hold roughly 9%. Sequencing input: peripheral blood. All receptors come from a man between 35 and 55 years old with primary liver carcinoma and hepatitis B virus infection. Both conserved end residues are part of each CDR3. D genes are given only for firm matches. The size field is filled for only some rows; it gives once, few, many or a size class.

abundance | len | j_gene | v_gene | d_gene | CDR3aa | CDR3nt
- | 12 | TRBJ2-3 | TRBV18 | - | CASSPPVGTQYF | TGTGCCAGCTCACCACCGGTGGGCACGCAGTATTTT
few | 13 | TRBJ2-1 | TRBV5-6 | - | CASSAPPTDEQFF | TGTGCCAGCAGCGCCCCGCCCACCGATGAGCAGTTCTTC
- | 12 | TRBJ2-1 | TRBV11-1 | - | CVSSLDSNEQFF | TGTGTCAGCAGCTTAGACAGCAATGAACAGTTCTTC
many | 14 | TRBJ2-3 | TRBV10-3 | TRBD2 | CASRGTTNTDTQYF | TGTGCCAGCCGGGGGACTACCAACACAGATACGCAGTATTTT
- | 14 | TRBJ2-3 | TRBV19 | - | CASREGLYTDTQYF | TGTGCCAGTAGGGAGGGACTCTACACAGATACGCAGTATTTT
- | 17 | TRBJ2-3 | TRBV5-1 | TRBD2 | CASSLGPGLADTDTQYF | TGCGCCAGCAGCTTGGGACCGGGACTAGCGGACACAGATACGCAGTATTTT
- | 17 | TRBJ2-7 | TRBV5-1 | TRBD2 | CASSTGLAGGPAYEQYF | TGCGCCAGCAGCACGGGACTGGCGGGAGGGCCCGCCTACGAGCAGTACTTC
- | 14 | TRBJ1-1 | TRBV12-3/TRBV12-4 | - | CASSWGGGGTEAFF | TGTGCCAGCAGTTGGGGGGGGGGCGGGACTGAAGCTTTCTTT
- | 16 | TRBJ1-1 | TRBV13 | TRBD1 | CASSSRDRGLNTEAFF | TGTGCCAGCAGCTCCCGGGACAGGGGACTGAACACTGAAGCTTTCTTT
- | 13 | TRBJ1-5 | TRBV30 | - | CAWGGQSNQPQHF | TGTGCCTGGGGGGGACAAAGCAATCAGCCCCAGCATTTT
medium-sized | 15 | TRBJ2-3 | TRBV11-1 | TRBD2 | CASSPGRGIGDTQYF | TGTGCCAGCAGCCCGGGGAGGGGTATAGGAGATACGCAGTATTTT
- | 13 | TRBJ1-2 | TRBV24-1 | - | CATSVEGFGGYTF | TGTGCCACCAGTGTAGAGGGTTTCGGCGGCTACACCTTC
- | 15 | TRBJ2-1 | TRBV2 | TRBD2 | CASESGMSSYNEQFF | TGTGCCAGCGAGAGCGGGATGAGCTCCTACAATGAGCAGTTCTTC
- | 16 | TRBJ2-7 | TRBV4-2 | TRBD2 | CASSQEPAGGGIGQYF | TGTGCCAGCAGCCAAGAACCCGCTGGGGGGGGAATCGGGCAGTACTTC
- | 17 | TRBJ1-5 | TRBV4-2 | - | CTSSQVSGGEGNQPQHF | TGTACCAGCAGCCAAGTTTCCGGGGGCGAGGGCAATCAGCCCCAGCATTTT
once | 17 | TRBJ2-4 | TRBV11-1 | - | CASSSPVQGASKNIQYF | TGTGCCAGCAGCTCTCCTGTACAGGGAGCATCAAAAAACATTCAGTACTTC
- | 17 | TRBJ2-4 | TRBV6-1 | - | CANSERWEPLANNIQYF | TGTGCCAACAGTGAAAGGTGGGAACCCCTAGCCAATAACATTCAGTACTTC
many | 15 | TRBJ2-3 | TRBV6-5 | - | CASRSGLSGTDTQYF | TGTGCCAGCAGGTCGGGTCTATCGGGCACAGATACGCAGTATTTT
many | 15 | TRBJ2-7 | TRBV12-3/TRBV12-4 | - | CASSPRDLPRNEQYF | TGTGCCAGCAGTCCCCGGGACCTGCCAAGGAACGAGCAGTACTTC
few | 11 | TRBJ1-1 | TRBV29-1 | - | CSDTTGGTSFF | TGCAGCGATACGACTGGAGGTACTTCTTTCTTT
- | 14 | TRBJ2-3 | TRBV24-1 | - | CATSDLSGTDMQYF | TGTGCCACCAGTGACCTTAGCGGCACAGATATGCAGTATTTT
- | 17 | TRBJ2-1 | TRBV11-1 | - | CASSLSRLTVGYNELFF | TGTGCCAGCAGCTTAAGCAGGTTAACTGTAGGGTACAATGAGCTGTTCTTC
- | 11 | TRBJ2-5 | TRBV11-2 | - | CTISYGETQYF | TGTACCATCAGTTACGGAGAGACCCAGTACTTC
- | 15 | TRBJ2-1 | TRBV28 | - | CASSFTSGSMNEQFF | TGTGCCAGCAGTTTCACTAGTGGGAGTATGAATGAGCAGTTCTTC